This paragraph reports one TCR beta chain. The clone's antigen remains unknown. Per-nucleotide qualities are absent, and no much larger clonotype sits a single base away. Genomic DNA was isolated from the sorted cells so that the TCRbeta CDR3 region could be sequenced. The immunoSEQ Assay was used to sequence the TCRbeta CDR3 regions. Entries here come from immuneACCESS through TCRdb and include only in-frame sequences with V and J called. Some clones fail to appear in such tables; in the studies checked, an unresolved V gene covers under half of the shortfall, and the cause of the remainder is unknown. The sample profile shows tens of thousands of clones; about nine tenths of them were found once. The ten most abundant clones make up about 2.4% of the sample. These data originate in a study of OX40 agonist ivuxolimab in advanced cancers. As for the study more broadly: Ivuxolimab, which targeted the costimulatory receptor OX40 (CD134), was an agonistic, fully human IgG2 monoclonal antibody. Partial responses occurred in three dose-escalation patients, of whom one had hepatocellular carcinoma and two had cutaneous melanoma. In the dose-escalation cohort, roughly 80% of patients were male, and the mean age was around 60 years, with a range of roughly 20 to 80. Intravenous ivuxolimab was administered to patients every 2 weeks at six dose levels: 0.01, 0.1, 0.3, 1.5, 3 and 10 mg/kg. Prior anti-PD-1, anti-PD-L1 or anti-CTLA-4 therapy was permitted, and checkpoint inhibitors had been received by about two fifths of dose-escalation patients. Of the 50 to 55 patients in dose escalation, about 20 had hepatocellular carcinoma, some 15 had melanoma, 9 had renal cell carcinoma and 9 had head and neck cancer. The point of sequencing TCRbeta in the periphery was to test whether ivuxolimab changed TCR sequence diversity and drove clonal T-cell expansion. The monotherapy dose-escalation portion (N ≈ 50 patients) of the phase I ivuxolimab trial is reported in the paper. The paper's findings and limits, for the study overall: Low levels of normalized T-cell clonal expansion were also seen in some patients who did not respond. Antigen specificity was not determined for the clonally expanded peripheral T cells. After ivuxolimab, more expanded clones were found on average in CD8+ T cells than in CD4+ T cells. Clonal expansion of both CD4+ and CD8+ blood T cells was observed from baseline to week 6 at doses 0.1 to 3.0 mg/kg. In partial responders in the 0.1-3.0 mg/kg groups, normalized peripheral clonal expansion was found to be among the lowest, especially among CD8+ T cells.

CDR1 and CDR2, looked up from the germline V gene (reference sequence), are LNHNV and YYDKDF. The V end loses 0 bases and the J end loses 0 bases, and a stretch of 15 bases separates them. Including the terminal cysteine and phenylalanine, the CDR3 comprises 18 residues. Only CDR3 DNA remains: 54 bases, in frame from the first base. Patients with a history of autoimmune disease or receiving systemic immunosuppression were excluded from the trial. Peripheral blood for TCR sequencing was drawn from every dose cohort at baseline, at cycle 4 day 1 and at cycle 7 day 1. The samples were taken from a phase I, first-in-human, multicenter, open-label dose-escalation trial of ivuxolimab. The trial enrolled adults with locally advanced or metastatic head and neck squamous cell, hepatocellular, melanoma or renal cell carcinoma. CD4+ and CD8+ T cells were sorted separately from peripheral blood before TCR sequencing.

This chain joins TRBV15 to TRBJ2-1, and perhaps TRBD2 as D gene, on 6 matching bases. The sample in question was CD4+ or CD8+ T cells sorted from blood, obtained in a trial of the OX40 agonist ivuxolimab. The sequence was collected from an adult with an advanced solid tumor such as melanoma, head and neck, liver or kidney cancer. This receptor has the CDR3 CATSRDFSGDVSYNEQFF. The DNA sequence reads TGTGCCACCAGCAGAGATTTCTCGGGGGACGTCTCCTACAATGAGCAGTTCTTC.